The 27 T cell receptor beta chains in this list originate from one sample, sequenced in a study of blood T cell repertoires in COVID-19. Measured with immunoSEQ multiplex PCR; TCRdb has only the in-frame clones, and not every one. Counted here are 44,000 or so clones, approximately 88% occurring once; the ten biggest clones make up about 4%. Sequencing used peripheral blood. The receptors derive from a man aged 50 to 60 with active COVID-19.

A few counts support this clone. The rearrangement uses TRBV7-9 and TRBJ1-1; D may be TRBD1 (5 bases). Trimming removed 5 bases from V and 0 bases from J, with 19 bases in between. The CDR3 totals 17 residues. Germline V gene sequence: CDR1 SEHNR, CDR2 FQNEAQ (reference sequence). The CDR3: CASSPSSGHSMNTEAFF. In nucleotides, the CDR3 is TGTGCCAGCAGCCCATCCTCTGGACACTCTATGAACACTGAAGCTTTCTTT.

CDR3 residues: CAIASRTGSSYEQYF. CDR3 DNA: TGTGCCATCGCCTCGAGGACAGGATCCTCCTACGAGCAGTACTTC. V usage is TRBV10-3 and J usage is TRBJ2-7; TRBD1 matches 7 bases. The V gene end was trimmed by 8 bases and the J gene end by 0 bases; junction bases not matched to a gene: 10. The CDR3 is 15 amino acids. CDR1 is ENHRY, CDR2 SYGVKD, per germline.

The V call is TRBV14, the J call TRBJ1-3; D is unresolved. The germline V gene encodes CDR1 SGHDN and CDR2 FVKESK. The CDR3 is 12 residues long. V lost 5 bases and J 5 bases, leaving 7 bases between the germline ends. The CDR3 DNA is TGTGCCAGCAGCTTGACAAGAAACACCATATATTTT. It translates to CASSLTRNTIYF.

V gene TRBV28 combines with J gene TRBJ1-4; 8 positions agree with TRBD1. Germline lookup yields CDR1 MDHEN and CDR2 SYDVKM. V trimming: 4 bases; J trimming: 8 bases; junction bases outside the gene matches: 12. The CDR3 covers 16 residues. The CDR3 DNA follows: TGTGCCAGCAGTTACTCTCGGACAGGGTTAAGGGAAAAACTGTTTTTT. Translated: CASSYSRTGLREKLFF. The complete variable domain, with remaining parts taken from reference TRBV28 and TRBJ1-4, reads DVKVTQSSRYLVKRTGEKVFLECVQDMDHENMFWYRQDPGLGLRLIYFSYDVKMKEKGDIPEGYSVSREKKERFSLILESASTNQTSMYLCASSYSRTGLREKLFFGSGTQLSVL.

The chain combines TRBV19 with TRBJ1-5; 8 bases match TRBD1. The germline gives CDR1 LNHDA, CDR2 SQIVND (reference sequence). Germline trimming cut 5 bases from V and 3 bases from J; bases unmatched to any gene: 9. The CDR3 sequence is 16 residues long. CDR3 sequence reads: CASSDGQGGFNQPQHF. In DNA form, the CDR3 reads TGTGCCAGTAGTGACGGACAGGGCGGTTTCAATCAGCCCCAGCATTTT.

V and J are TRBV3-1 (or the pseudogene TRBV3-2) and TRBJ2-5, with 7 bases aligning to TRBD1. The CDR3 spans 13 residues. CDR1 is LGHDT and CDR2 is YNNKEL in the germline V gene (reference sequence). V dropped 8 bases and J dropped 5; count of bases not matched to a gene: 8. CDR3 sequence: CASRQGMVETQYF. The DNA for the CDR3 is TGTGCCAGCCGACAGGGTATGGTGGAGACCCAGTACTTC.

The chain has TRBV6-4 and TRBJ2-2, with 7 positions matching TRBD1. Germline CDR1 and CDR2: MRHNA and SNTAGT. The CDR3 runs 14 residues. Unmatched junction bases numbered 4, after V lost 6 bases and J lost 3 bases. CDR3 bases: TGTGCCAGCAGCGAAACAGGGGACACCGGGGAGCTGTTTTTT. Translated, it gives CASSETGDTGELFF.

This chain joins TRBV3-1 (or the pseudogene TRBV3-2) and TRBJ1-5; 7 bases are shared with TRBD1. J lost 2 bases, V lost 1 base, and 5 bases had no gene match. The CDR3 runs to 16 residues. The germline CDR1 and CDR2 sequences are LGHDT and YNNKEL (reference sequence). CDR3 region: CASSQGQGEGNQPQHF. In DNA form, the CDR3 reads TGTGCCAGCAGCCAAGGACAGGGTGAGGGCAATCAGCCCCAGCATTTT.

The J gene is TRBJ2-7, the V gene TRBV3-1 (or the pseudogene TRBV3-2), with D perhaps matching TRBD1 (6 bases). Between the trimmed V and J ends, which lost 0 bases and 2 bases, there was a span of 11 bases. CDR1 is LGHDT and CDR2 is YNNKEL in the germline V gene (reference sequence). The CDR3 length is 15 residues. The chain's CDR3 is CASSQEPGDTYEQYF. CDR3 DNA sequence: TGTGCCAGCAGCCAAGAGCCAGGGGATACCTACGAGCAGTACTTC.

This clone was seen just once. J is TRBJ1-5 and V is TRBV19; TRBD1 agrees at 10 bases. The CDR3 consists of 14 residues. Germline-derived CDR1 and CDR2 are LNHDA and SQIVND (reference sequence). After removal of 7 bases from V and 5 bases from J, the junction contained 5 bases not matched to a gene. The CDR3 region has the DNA TGTGCCAGTACCTCGGGACAGGGGCATCAGCCCCAGCATTTT. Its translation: CASTSGQGHQPQHF.

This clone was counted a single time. The CDR3 is CASSLAVASYEQYF. For the CDR3, the DNA is TGTGCCAGCAGCTTAGCGGTAGCCTCCTACGAGCAGTACTTC. The chain employs TRBV7-2 and TRBJ2-7; no reliable D call. Trimming removed 0 bases from V and 0 bases from J, with 6 bases in between. Germline assignment: CDR1 SGHTA and CDR2 FQGNSA. The CDR3 covers 14 residues.

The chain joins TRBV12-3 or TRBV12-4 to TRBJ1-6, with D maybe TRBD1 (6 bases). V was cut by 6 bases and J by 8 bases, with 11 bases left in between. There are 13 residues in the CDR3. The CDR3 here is CASSRNRDSPLHF. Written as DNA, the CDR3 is TGTGCCAGCAGCCGCAACAGGGATTCACCCCTCCACTTT.

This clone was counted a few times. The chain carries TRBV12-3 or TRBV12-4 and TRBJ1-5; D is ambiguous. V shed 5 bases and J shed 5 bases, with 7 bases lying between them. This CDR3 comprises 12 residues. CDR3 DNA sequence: TGTGCCAGCAGTCGAGGTTATCAGCCCCAGCATTTT. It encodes CASSRGYQPQHF.

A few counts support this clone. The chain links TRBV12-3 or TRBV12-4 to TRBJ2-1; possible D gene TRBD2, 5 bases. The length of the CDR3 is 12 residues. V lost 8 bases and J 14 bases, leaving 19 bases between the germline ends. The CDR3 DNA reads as TGTGCCAGCCAGCCCAGAGGTCCGGAGGAGTTCTTC. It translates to CASQPRGPEEFF.

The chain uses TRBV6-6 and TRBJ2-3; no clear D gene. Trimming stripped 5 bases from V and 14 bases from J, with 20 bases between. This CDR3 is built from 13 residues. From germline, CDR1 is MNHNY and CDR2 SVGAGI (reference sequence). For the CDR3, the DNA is TGTGCCAGCAGTGACCCACAGCCACCCTATCGGTATTTT. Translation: CASSDPQPPYRYF.

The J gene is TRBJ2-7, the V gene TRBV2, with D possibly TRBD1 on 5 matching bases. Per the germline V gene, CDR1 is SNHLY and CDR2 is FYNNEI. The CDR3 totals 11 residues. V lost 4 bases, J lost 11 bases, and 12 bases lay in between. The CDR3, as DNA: TGTGCCAGCAGTGGGTGGCAGGGAAAGTACTTC. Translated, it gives CASSGWQGKYF.

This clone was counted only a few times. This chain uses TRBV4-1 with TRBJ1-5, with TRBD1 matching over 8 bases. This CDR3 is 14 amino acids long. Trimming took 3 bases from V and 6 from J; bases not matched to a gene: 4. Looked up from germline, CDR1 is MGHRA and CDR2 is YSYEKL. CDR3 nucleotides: TGCGCCAGCAGCCAGACAGGGGTGGGTCAGCCCCAGCATTTT. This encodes CASSQTGVGQPQHF.

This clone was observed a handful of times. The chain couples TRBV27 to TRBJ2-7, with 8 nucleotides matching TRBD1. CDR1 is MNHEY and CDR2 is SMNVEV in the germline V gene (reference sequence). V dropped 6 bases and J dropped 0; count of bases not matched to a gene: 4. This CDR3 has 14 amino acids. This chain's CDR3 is CASSRQGPSYEQYF. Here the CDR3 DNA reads TGTGCCAGCAGCCGACAGGGGCCCTCCTACGAGCAGTACTTC.

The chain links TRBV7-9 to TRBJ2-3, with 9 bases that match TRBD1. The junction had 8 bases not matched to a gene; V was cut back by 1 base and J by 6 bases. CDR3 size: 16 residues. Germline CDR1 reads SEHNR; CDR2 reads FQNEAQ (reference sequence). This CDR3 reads CASSLGRTGVTDTQYF. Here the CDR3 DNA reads TGTGCCAGCAGCTTAGGGCGGACAGGGGTTACCGATACGCAGTATTTT.

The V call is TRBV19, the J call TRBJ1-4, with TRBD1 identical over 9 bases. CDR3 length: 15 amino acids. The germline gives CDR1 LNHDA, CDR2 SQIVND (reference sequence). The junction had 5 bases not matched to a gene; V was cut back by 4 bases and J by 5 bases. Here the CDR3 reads CASSNLGQGNEKLFF. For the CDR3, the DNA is TGTGCCAGTAGTAATCTCGGACAGGGGAATGAAAAACTGTTTTTT.

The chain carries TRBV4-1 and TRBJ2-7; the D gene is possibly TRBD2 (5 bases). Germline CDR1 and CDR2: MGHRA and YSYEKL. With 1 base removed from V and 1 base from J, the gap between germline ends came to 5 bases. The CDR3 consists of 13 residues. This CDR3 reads CASSQGGSYEQYF. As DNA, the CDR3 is TGCGCCAGCAGCCAAGGAGGGTCCTACGAGCAGTACTTC.

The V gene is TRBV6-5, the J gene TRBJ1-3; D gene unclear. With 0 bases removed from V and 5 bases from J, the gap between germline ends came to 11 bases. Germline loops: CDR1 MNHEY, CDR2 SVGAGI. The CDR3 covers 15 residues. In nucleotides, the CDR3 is TGTGCCAGCAGTTACTCGGGCAGCCGGAGAAACACCATATATTTT. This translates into CASSYSGSRRNTIYF.

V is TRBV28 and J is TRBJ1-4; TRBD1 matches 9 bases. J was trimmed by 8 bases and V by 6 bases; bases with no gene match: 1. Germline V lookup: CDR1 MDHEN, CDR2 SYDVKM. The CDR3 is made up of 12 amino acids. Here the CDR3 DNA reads TGTGCCAGCAGCGGACAGGGGGAAAAACTGTTTTTT. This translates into CASSGQGEKLFF.

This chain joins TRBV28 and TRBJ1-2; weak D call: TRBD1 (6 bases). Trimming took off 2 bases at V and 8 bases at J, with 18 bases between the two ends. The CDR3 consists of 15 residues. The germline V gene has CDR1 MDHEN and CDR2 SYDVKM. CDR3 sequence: CASSLNILGAGGYTF. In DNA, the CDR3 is TGTGCCAGCAGTTTAAATATACTGGGGGCGGGCGGCTACACCTTC.

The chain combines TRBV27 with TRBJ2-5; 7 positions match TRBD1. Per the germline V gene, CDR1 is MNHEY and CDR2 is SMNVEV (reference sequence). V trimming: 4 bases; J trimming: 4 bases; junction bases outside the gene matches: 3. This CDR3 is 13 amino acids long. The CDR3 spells CASSSRQGETQYF. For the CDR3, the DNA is TGTGCCAGCAGTTCCCGACAGGGAGAGACCCAGTACTTC.

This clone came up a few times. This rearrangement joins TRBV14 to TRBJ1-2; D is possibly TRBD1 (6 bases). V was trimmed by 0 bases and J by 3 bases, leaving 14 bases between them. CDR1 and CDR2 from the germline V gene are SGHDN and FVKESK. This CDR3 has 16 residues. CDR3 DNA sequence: TGTGCCAGCAGCCAAGATCTGCAGGCAGGGGACTATGGCTACACCTTC. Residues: CASSQDLQAGDYGYTF.

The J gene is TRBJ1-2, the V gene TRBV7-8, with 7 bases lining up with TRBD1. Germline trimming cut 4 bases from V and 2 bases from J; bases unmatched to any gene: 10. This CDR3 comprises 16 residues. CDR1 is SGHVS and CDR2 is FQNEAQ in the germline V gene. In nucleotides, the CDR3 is TGTGCCAGCAGCTGGCACGCCGGGACAGAGAACTATGGCTACACCTTC. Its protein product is CASSWHAGTENYGYTF.